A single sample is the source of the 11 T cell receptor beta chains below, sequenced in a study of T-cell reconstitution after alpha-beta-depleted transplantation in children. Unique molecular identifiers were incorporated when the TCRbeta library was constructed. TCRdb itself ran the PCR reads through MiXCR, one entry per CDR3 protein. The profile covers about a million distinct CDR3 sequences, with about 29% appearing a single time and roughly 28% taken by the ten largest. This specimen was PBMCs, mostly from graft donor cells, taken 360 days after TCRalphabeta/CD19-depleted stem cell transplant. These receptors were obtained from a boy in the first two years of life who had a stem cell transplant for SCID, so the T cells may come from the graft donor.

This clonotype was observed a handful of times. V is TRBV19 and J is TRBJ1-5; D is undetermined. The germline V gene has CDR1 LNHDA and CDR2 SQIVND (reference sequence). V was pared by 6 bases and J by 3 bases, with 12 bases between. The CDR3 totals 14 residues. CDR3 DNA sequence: TGTGCCAGTAGCGTAGAAACTTACAATCAGCCCCAGCATTTT. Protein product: CASSVETYNQPQHF.

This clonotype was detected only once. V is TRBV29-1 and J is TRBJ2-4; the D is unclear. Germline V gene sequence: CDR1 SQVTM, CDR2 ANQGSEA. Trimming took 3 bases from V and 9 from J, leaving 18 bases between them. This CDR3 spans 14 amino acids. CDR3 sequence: CSVDGSRPCGIQYF. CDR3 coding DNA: TGCAGCGTTGACGGCAGCCGGCCATGCGGCATTCAGTACTTC.

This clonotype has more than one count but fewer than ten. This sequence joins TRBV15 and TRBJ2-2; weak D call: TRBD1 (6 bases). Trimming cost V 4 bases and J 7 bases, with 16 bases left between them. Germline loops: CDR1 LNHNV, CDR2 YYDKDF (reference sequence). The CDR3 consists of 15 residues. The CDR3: CATSIYRVRGGELFF. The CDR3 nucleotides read TGTGCCACCAGCATATACAGGGTTCGGGGCGGGGAGCTGTTTTTT. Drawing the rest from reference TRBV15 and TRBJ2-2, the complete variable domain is DAMVIQNPRYQVTQFGKPVTLSCSQTLNHNVMYWYQQKSSQAPKLLFHYYDKDFNNEADTPDNFQSRRPNTSFCFLDIRSPGLGDTAMYLCATSIYRVRGGELFFGEGSRLTVL.

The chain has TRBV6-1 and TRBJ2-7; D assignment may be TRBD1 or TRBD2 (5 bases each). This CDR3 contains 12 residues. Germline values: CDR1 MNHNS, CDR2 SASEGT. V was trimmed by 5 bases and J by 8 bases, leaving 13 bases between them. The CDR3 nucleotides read TGTGCCAGCAGTTTAGAGGGGAATCAGCAGTACTTC. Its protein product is CASSLEGNQQYF.

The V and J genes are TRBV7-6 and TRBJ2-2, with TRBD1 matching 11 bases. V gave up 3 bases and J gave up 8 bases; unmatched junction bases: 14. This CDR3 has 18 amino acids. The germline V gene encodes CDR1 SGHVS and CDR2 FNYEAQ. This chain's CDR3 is CASSFRPPGQGGLGELFF. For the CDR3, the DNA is TGTGCCAGCAGCTTCCGGCCCCCGGGACAGGGGGGACTGGGGGAGCTGTTTTTT.

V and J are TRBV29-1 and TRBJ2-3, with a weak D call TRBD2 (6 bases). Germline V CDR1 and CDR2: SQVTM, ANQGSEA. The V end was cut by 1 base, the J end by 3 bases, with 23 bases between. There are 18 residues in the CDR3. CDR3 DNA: TGCAGCGTTGAAGGAACGGGGGTCCGAGGGTTAAGTACAGATACGCAGTATTTT. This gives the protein CSVEGTGVRGLSTDTQYF.

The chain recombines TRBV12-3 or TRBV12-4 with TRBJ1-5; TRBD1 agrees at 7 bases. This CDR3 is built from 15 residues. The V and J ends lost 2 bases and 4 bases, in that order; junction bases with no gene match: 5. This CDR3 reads CASSLRDSRNQPQHF. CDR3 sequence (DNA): TGTGCCAGCAGTTTAAGGGACAGCAGAAATCAGCCCCAGCATTTT.

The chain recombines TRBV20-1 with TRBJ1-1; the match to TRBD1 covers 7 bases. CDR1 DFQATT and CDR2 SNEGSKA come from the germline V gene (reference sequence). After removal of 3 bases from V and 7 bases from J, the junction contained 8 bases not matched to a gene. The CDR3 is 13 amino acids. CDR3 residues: CSARGQPTGEAFF. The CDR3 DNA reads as TGCAGTGCTAGGGGACAGCCCACGGGTGAAGCTTTCTTT.

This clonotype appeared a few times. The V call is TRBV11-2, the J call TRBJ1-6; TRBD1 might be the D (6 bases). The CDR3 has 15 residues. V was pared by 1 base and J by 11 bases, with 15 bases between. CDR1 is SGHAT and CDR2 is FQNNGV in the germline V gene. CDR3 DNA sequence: TGTGCCAGCAGCTTAGCGGACAGCGGGGGAACACCCCTCCACTTT. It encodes CASSLADSGGTPLHF.

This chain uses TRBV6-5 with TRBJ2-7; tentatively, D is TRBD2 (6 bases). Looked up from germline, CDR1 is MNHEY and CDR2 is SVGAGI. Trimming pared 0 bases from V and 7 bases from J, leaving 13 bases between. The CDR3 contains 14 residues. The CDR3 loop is CASSYSNLGGEQYF. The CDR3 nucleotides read TGTGCCAGCAGTTACTCGAATCTTGGGGGGGAGCAGTACTTC.

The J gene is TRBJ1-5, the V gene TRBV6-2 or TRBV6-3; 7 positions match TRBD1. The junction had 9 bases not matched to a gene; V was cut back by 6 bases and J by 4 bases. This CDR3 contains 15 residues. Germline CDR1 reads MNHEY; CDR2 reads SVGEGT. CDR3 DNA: TGTGCCAGCAGATCTCCGGGACAGTTGAATCAGCCCCAGCATTTT. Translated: CASRSPGQLNQPQHF.